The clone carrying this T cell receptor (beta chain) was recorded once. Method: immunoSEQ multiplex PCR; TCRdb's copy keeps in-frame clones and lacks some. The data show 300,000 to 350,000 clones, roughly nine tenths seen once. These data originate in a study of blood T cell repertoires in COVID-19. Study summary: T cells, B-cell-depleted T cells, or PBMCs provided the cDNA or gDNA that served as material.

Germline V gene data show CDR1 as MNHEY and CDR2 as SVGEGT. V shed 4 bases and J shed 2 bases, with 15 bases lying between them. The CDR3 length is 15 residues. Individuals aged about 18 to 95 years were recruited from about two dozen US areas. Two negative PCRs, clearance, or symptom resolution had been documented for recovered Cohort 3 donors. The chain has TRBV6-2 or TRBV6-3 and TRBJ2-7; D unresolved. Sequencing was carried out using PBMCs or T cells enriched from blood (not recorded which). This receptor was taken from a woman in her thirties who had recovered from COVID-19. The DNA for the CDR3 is TGTGCCAGCAGTTTTCAACAGCCTCTGACCTACGAGCAGTACTTC. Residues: CASSFQQPLTYEQYF.